Below are 23 T cell receptor beta chains sequenced from a single sample in a study of tumor and adjacent non-tumor tissue in lung cancer. This sample's RNA came from whole unsorted tissue. A modified ARM-PCR protocol with three rounds of nested PCR amplified TCRbeta. TCRdb re-called the multiplex PCR reads through MiXCR, storing one row per CDR3 protein. The sample gives about 70,000 distinct CDR3 sequences, around 73% of which show up once; about 30% is in the top ten. Sequencing was done on a sample of lung tumor tissue. These receptor sequences come from a man between 60 and 75 years old with non-small cell lung cancer.

This clonotype has just a few counts. This sequence may be a read error, since a much larger clone differs from it by one base. The chain links TRBV20-1 to TRBJ2-2; D unclear. The germline gives CDR1 DFQATT, CDR2 SNEGSKA (reference sequence). The CDR3 is made up of 15 amino acids. In DNA form, the CDR3 reads TGCGGTGCTAGTTTCGCCCCTACGAACACCGGGGAGCTGTTTTTT. It specifies CGASFAPTNTGELFF.

The rearrangement joins TRBV6-5 to TRBJ2-3; D is perhaps TRBD2 (5 bases). Germline assignment: CDR1 MNHEY and CDR2 SVGAGI. This CDR3 contains 14 residues. V was clipped by 10 bases and J by 7 bases, with 21 bases between them. CDR3 bases: TGTGCCACCCGACGGATTTCTAGCATAAATACGCAGTATTTT. Translation gives CATRRISSINTQYF.

This clonotype was recorded many times. This rearrangement joins TRBV12-3 or TRBV12-4 to TRBJ1-6; D is undetermined. The CDR3 sequence is 14 residues long. Trimming removed 7 bases from V and 7 bases from J, with 14 bases in between. The CDR3 loop reads CASTRGPRNSPLHF. The CDR3 DNA follows: TGTGCCAGCACCCGCGGACCAAGGAATTCACCCCTCCACTTT.

This chain joins TRBV9 and TRBJ2-5; the match to TRBD2 covers 7 bases. There are 15 residues in the CDR3. Germline V gene sequence: CDR1 SGDLS, CDR2 YYNGEE. V was pared by 2 bases and J by 5 bases, with 9 bases of the junction left unmatched. CDR3 loop: CASSVLAVVGETQYF. The CDR3 region has the DNA TGTGCCAGCAGCGTCCTAGCGGTAGTGGGGGAGACCCAGTACTTC.

Turning to this clonotype: A read error may account for a junction end that differs from germline. The chain uses TRBV3-1 and TRBJ1-5, with D perhaps matching TRBD1 (5 bases). The end of the DNA is better explained by TRBJ2-3, so the J call may be wrong. The germline V gene has CDR1 LGHDT and CDR2 YNNKEL (reference sequence). This CDR3 region has 13 residues. This CDR3 reads CARSQDRNGPQYF. CDR3 in DNA: TGTGCCAGAAGCCAAGACAGAAATGGGCCCCAGTATTTT.

This clonotype is labeled as hyperexpanded. The V call is TRBV29-1, the J call TRBJ1-1; 7 bases are a match to TRBD1. Germline CDR1 SQVTM, CDR2 ANQGSEA. This CDR3 comprises 13 residues. Unmatched junction bases numbered 8, after V lost 7 bases and J lost 3 bases. DNA of the CDR3: TGCAGCGCCTCGGCAGGGGGGGACACTGAAGCTTTCTTT. Amino acids: CSASAGGDTEAFF.

Regarding this clonotype: Without the conserved terminal phenylalanine or tryptophan, this CDR3 likely stems from a read error. The gene calls are TRBV11-3 and TRBJ2-5, with D perhaps matching TRBD2 (5 bases). Germline V CDR1 and CDR2: SGHNT, YENEEA. V was clipped by 1 base and J by 5 bases, with 17 bases between them. The CDR3 extends over 16 amino acids. The CDR3 reads CASSLGAAAVDETQYC. CDR3 nucleotides: TGTGCCAGCAGCTTAGGGGCAGCGGCGGTGGATGAGACCCAGTACTGC.

With respect to this clonotype: Sequence at one end of the junction differs from germline and may be a read error. The CDR3 nucleotides are TGTAGTGGATTAGCGGAGAATTCCTACGAGGAGTACTTC. It is translated as CSGLAENSYEEYF. The genes are TRBV20-1 and TRBJ2-7; tentatively, D is TRBD2 (6 bases). The CDR3 length is 13 residues. Germline CDR1 DFQATT, CDR2 SNEGSKA (reference sequence).

This clonotype was seen ten or more times. The gene calls are TRBV5-1 and TRBJ2-5, with a tentative D call TRBD1 (5 bases). This CDR3 contains 15 residues. The germline CDR1 and CDR2 sequences are SGHRS and YFSETQ. The germline V and J ends were trimmed by 0 bases and 5 bases, with 14 bases remaining between them. The CDR3 DNA reads TGCGCCAGCAGCTTGGAAGACAGCCGGTCGGAGACCCAGTACTTC. Protein sequence: CASSLEDSRSETQYF.

This clonotype was seen a few times. V is TRBV11-2 and J is TRBJ1-1, with D uncertain. Germline V gene data show CDR1 as SGHAT and CDR2 as FQNNGV. The CDR3 loop spans 13 amino acids. Trimming removed 5 bases at V and 8 bases at J, with 15 bases between. CDR3 residues: CASSIIAGSEAFF. In DNA form, the CDR3 reads TGTGCCAGCAGCATTATCGCGGGCTCGGAAGCTTTCTTT.

The chain carries TRBV10-3 and TRBJ1-1; no clear D gene. The ends were cut back, 10 bases at V and 5 bases at J, with 17 bases in the middle. CDR1 and CDR2 (germline): ENHRY, SYGVKD. This CDR3 comprises 13 residues. As DNA, the CDR3 is TGTGCCACCAGAGAGAGCAAGGAGACTGAAGCTTTCTTT. It encodes CATRESKETEAFF.

About this clonotype itself: At one of its ends the junction is not consistent with the germline gene, which may arise from a read error. CDR3 nucleotides: TGTGCCCGCAGTTCGACCCGCGTGAGCTCCTACAATGAGCAGTTCTTC. Protein product: CARSSTRVSSYNEQFF. This chain links TRBV28 with TRBJ2-1; D remains ambiguous. CDR1 MDHEN and CDR2 SYDVKM come from the germline V gene. The CDR3 is made up of 16 amino acids.

The chain employs TRBV29-1 and TRBJ2-6; TRBD1 or TRBD2 may be the D gene (5 bases each). V shed 8 bases and J shed 8 bases, with 22 bases lying between them. The CDR3 loop spans 15 amino acids. CDR1 is SQVTM, CDR2 ANQGSEA, per germline. CDR3 loop: CSMGVSSSGTNVLTF. The CDR3 DNA is TGCAGCATGGGGGTTTCTAGTTCGGGGACCAACGTCCTGACTTTC.

Turning to this clonotype: The CDR3 end shows no conserved phenylalanine or tryptophan, and so a read error is likely. The chain employs TRBV20-1 and TRBJ2-5; possible D gene TRBD2, 6 bases. Trimming removed 5 bases at V and 4 bases at J, with 20 bases between. Germline CDR1 is DFQATT and CDR2 is SNEGSKA (reference sequence). This CDR3 region has 15 residues. The CDR3 spells CSARDLHLRAETQYL. CDR3 in DNA: TGCAGTGCTCGGGACTTACATCTACGGGCAGAGACCCAGTACCTC.

On this clonotype: No conserved phenylalanine or tryptophan is present at the end of the CDR3, so a read error is the likely explanation. V gene TRBV7-9 combines with J gene TRBJ2-7; D is perhaps TRBD1 or TRBD2 (6 bases each). Germline CDR1 reads SEHNR; CDR2 reads FQNEAQ (reference sequence). This CDR3 spans 14 amino acids. V dropped 6 bases and J dropped 6 bases, with 18 bases sitting between them. The CDR3 spells CASSPLKGGTEQYY. CDR3 DNA sequence: TGTGCCAGCAGTCCCCTCAAGGGGGGCACCGAGCAGTACTAC.

A note on this clonotype: Germline is not matched at one junction end, which may reflect a read error. This chain uses TRBV6-5 with TRBJ2-3; 16 nucleotides line up with TRBD2. Germline CDR1 is MNHEY and CDR2 is SVGAGI. This CDR3 has 18 amino acids. CDR3 sequence (DNA): TGTACCAGCAGTTCGGGACTAGCGGGAGGGCCGGGTGCAGATACGCAGTATTTT. The encoded protein is CTSSSGLAGGPGADTQYF.

Points on this clonotype: At one boundary the junction diverges from the germline segment, which might be a read error. This chain joins TRBV29-1 and TRBJ1-2, with D uncertain. Germline V gene data show CDR1 as SQVTM and CDR2 as ANQGSEA. This CDR3 spans 12 amino acids. The CDR3 DNA is TGCAGCATTGCGGGCGGCAACAATGGCTACACATTC. Translation gives CSIAGGNNGYTF.

By proportion, this clonotype is large. The rearrangement links TRBV20-1 to TRBJ2-7; TRBD2 aligns across 14 bases. V gave up 4 bases and J gave up 5 bases; unmatched junction bases: 7. Looked up from germline, CDR1 is DFQATT and CDR2 is SNEGSKA (reference sequence). This CDR3 comprises 15 residues. This chain's CDR3 is CSATGTSGRFDEQYF. For the CDR3, the DNA is TGCAGTGCTACAGGGACTAGCGGGAGATTCGACGAGCAGTACTTC.

The chain has TRBV6-1 and TRBJ1-5; D is unclear. CDR1 is MNHNS and CDR2 is SASEGT in the germline V gene. CDR3 length: 13 amino acids. Trimming left V 1 base short and J 12 bases short, with 13 bases between. The CDR3 DNA follows: TGTGCCAGCAGTGAAGGTCACAATCAGTACCAGCATTTT. It codes for CASSEGHNQYQHF.

In regard to this clonotype: One end of the junction is discordant with germline, which a read error may explain. The chain is built from TRBV20-1 and TRBJ1-6; D gene uncertain. Per the germline V gene, CDR1 is DFQATT and CDR2 is SNEGSKA (reference sequence). CDR3 length equals 14 residues. CDR3 loop: CSARQAGRWSPPHF. The CDR3 DNA is TGCAGTGCTAGACAGGCTGGTCGATGGTCACCCCCCCACTTT.

In this sample, this clonotype turned up many times. The chain is built from TRBV20-1 and TRBJ2-1, with D perhaps matching TRBD2 (6 bases). Germline V gene sequence: CDR1 DFQATT, CDR2 SNEGSKA (reference sequence). CDR3 length: 16 residues. V shed 2 bases and J shed 4 bases, with 18 bases lying between them. CDR3 protein: CSARKMTPGVYNEQFF. In DNA form, the CDR3 reads TGCAGTGCTAGAAAGATGACCCCGGGGGTTTACAATGAGCAGTTCTTC.

In regard to this clonotype: At one boundary the junction diverges from the germline segment, which might be a read error. The gene calls are TRBV12-5 and TRBJ2-3, with D possibly TRBD2 on 5 matching bases. From germline, CDR1 is LGHNT and CDR2 FRNRAP. The CDR3 is 19 amino acids. This CDR3 is CASGLEQSWFYSSTATQYF. The DNA for the CDR3 is TGTGCTAGTGGTTTGGAACAATCCTGGTTCTACTCTAGCACAGCTACGCAGTATTTT. The full variable domain, its missing parts supplied by reference TRBV12-5 and TRBJ2-3, is DARVTQTPRHKVTEMGQEVTMRCQPILGHNTVFWYRQTMMQGLELLAYFRNRAPLDDSGMPKDRFSAEMPDATLATLKIQPSEPRDSAVYFCASGLEQSWFYSSTATQYFGPGTRLTVL.

Concerning this clonotype: One end of the junction does not line up with germline, which may come from a read error. The chain joins TRBV11-3 to TRBJ2-3, with 10 bases that match TRBD2. The germline V gene encodes CDR1 SGHNT and CDR2 YENEEA. This CDR3 contains 16 residues. The CDR3 DNA follows: TGTACCCGCAGCCTTGGACTAGCGGATAGCATAGATACGCAGTATTTT. Amino acids: CTRSLGLADSIDTQYF.